Each of the 29 T cell receptor beta chains below was sequenced from the same sample in a study of T-cell memory formation after mild COVID-19. In TCRdb, the 5' RACE reads were re-called with MiXCR into one record per CDR3 protein. The table includes about 470,000 distinct CDR3 sequences, 15% to 20% detected once. Sequenced input: PBMCs or a T cell subset sorted from them (not recorded which). These receptors were taken from an adult woman who had mild COVID-19 (a few samples of this study predate the infection). Cell type and time point are not known.

This clonotype has a handful of counts. The V call is TRBV4-1, the J call TRBJ2-1; D is unresolved. CDR1 is MGHRA and CDR2 is YSYEKL in the germline V gene. Trimming removed 0 bases from V and 5 bases from J, with 11 bases in between. The CDR3 is made up of 15 amino acids. In DNA, the CDR3 is TGCGCCAGCAGCCAAGAGGTATCTTACGACAATGAGCAGTTCTTC. It specifies CASSQEVSYDNEQFF.

In its sample, this clonotype was seen many times. This sequence joins TRBV12-3 or TRBV12-4 and TRBJ1-2, with a weak D call TRBD1 (6 bases). V lost 2 bases and J lost 4, with 8 bases in between. The CDR3 has 13 amino acids. The CDR3 reads CASSLRGGYGYTF. In DNA, the CDR3 is TGTGCCAGCAGTTTAAGGGGGGGCTATGGCTACACCTTC.

The J gene is TRBJ2-2, the V gene TRBV29-1; perhaps TRBD1 as D (6 bases). CDR1 and CDR2 (germline): SQVTM, ANQGSEA. The CDR3 covers 15 residues. Trimming pared 4 bases from V and 2 bases from J, leaving 14 bases between. CDR3 nucleotides: TGCAGCGTTGCGGCTGACAGGAGTAACACCGGGGAGCTGTTTTTT. Its translation: CSVAADRSNTGELFF.

This clonotype showed up many times. V is TRBV7-9 and J is TRBJ2-5; 8 nucleotides line up with TRBD2. Germline V gene lookup returns CDR1 SEHNR and CDR2 FQNEAQ (reference sequence). This CDR3 is built from 13 residues. V lost 3 bases, J lost 4 bases, and 1 base stayed unmatched. The DNA for the CDR3 is TGTGCCAGCAGCTTGGCGGGAGGAGAGACCCAGTACTTC. Protein product: CASSLAGGETQYF.

This clonotype came up once. The rearrangement links TRBV7-2 to TRBJ2-2; D is ambiguous. Germline CDR1 is SGHTA and CDR2 is FQGNSA. V lost 3 bases, J lost 0 bases, and 8 bases lay in between. The length of the CDR3 is 15 residues. CDR3 amino acids: CASSLDPTNTGELFF. CDR3 in DNA: TGTGCCAGCAGCTTGGACCCAACGAACACCGGGGAGCTGTTTTTT.

This clonotype was detected only a few times. The chain carries TRBV7-2 and TRBJ2-3; no definite D call. Trimming shortened V by 3 bases and J by 2 bases, and 9 bases separated the two germline ends. This CDR3 comprises 14 residues. Germline loops: CDR1 SGHTA, CDR2 FQGNSA. The CDR3 region has the DNA TGTGCCAGCAGCTTTGGACCTTCCACAGATACGCAGTATTTT. Its protein product is CASSFGPSTDTQYF.

This clonotype was counted a few times. J is TRBJ1-1 and V is TRBV5-1; D gene unclear. Germline V gene data show CDR1 as SGHRS and CDR2 as YFSETQ. The V and J ends lost 0 bases and 7 bases respectively, with 10 bases between them. This CDR3 region has 13 residues. The CDR3 reads CASSLDGYGEAFF. As DNA, the CDR3 is TGCGCCAGCAGCTTGGACGGGTACGGTGAAGCTTTCTTT.

The chain recombines TRBV27 with TRBJ1-2; 7 positions match TRBD1. Losses at the gene ends were 0 bases for V and 5 bases for J; bases not matched to a gene: 18. CDR3 length: 19 amino acids. From germline, CDR1 is MNHEY and CDR2 SMNVEV (reference sequence). The CDR3 DNA sequence: TGTGCCAGCAGTTTATCATCCCATCCCCGACAGGGCCCGGGGTATGGCTACACCTTC. As protein: CASSLSSHPRQGPGYGYTF.

This clonotype turned up a few times. The rearrangement links TRBV6-2 or TRBV6-3 to TRBJ2-7, with 15 bases identical to TRBD2. Germline values: CDR1 MNHEY, CDR2 SVGEGT. The CDR3 has 16 amino acids. The V gene end was trimmed by 6 bases and the J gene end by 4 bases; junction bases not matched to a gene: 7. This CDR3 reads CASRSGTSGRTYEQYF. The DNA of the CDR3 is TGTGCCAGCAGGTCCGGGACTAGCGGGAGGACATACGAGCAGTACTTC.

This clonotype was recorded a few times. The chain is built from TRBV7-2 and TRBJ2-2; D is undetermined. CDR1 SGHTA and CDR2 FQGNSA come from the germline V gene. This CDR3 is built from 15 residues. The V and J ends lost 5 bases and 2 bases respectively, with 12 bases between them. This chain's CDR3 is CASSPGPENTGELFF. The DNA for the CDR3 is TGTGCCAGCAGCCCAGGCCCGGAAAACACCGGGGAGCTGTTTTTT.

In its sample, this clonotype was seen a few times. This chain connects TRBV11-2 to TRBJ2-1; 7 bases map to TRBD1. Germline V gives CDR1 SGHAT, CDR2 FQNNGV. After removal of 5 bases from V and 5 bases from J, the junction contained 6 bases not matched to a gene. The CDR3 has 14 amino acids. The CDR3 coding sequence is TGTGCCAGCAGCCGGGACAGAGGGGACAATGAGCAGTTCTTC. Translation gives CASSRDRGDNEQFF.

The V and J genes are TRBV7-9 and TRBJ2-3, with TRBD1 identical over 7 bases. The V and J ends lost 11 bases and 7 bases, in that order; junction bases with no gene match: 9. The V gene's germline CDR1 is SEHNR and CDR2 FQNEAQ (reference sequence). This CDR3 spans 12 amino acids. The CDR3 spells CASTTGEHTQYF. The CDR3, as DNA: TGTGCCTCGACTACAGGGGAACATACGCAGTATTTT.

The table lists this clonotype with a few counts. The chain links TRBV29-1 to TRBJ1-1, with D possibly matching TRBD1 (5 bases). The CDR3 totals 14 residues. Germline values: CDR1 SQVTM, CDR2 ANQGSEA. CDR3 sequence (DNA): TGCAGTGTCCAGCAAGGGGCCGGGAACACTGAAGCTTTCTTT. Translated: CSVQQGAGNTEAFF.

This chain connects TRBV5-5 to TRBJ1-2; D uncertain. V was cut by 0 bases and J by 1 base, with 10 bases left in between. The CDR3 runs 15 residues. CDR1 SGHKS and CDR2 YYEKEE come from the germline V gene (reference sequence). The CDR3 region is CASSLVSSRNYGYTF. The CDR3 region has the DNA TGTGCCAGCAGCTTGGTGTCTTCTCGTAACTATGGCTACACCTTC.

In its sample, this clonotype was seen a few times. In DNA, the CDR3 is TGTGCCAGCAGTCCCCGGGCCTGGGGCCAGTACTTC. It is translated as CASSPRAWGQYF. The chain has TRBV2 and TRBJ2-5; the D is unclear. Germline V gives CDR1 SNHLY, CDR2 FYNNEI. This CDR3 spans 12 amino acids. V lost 5 bases, J lost 10 bases, and 14 bases lay in between.

The chain uses TRBV2 and TRBJ2-7; TRBD2 aligns across 8 bases. The V and J ends lost 4 bases and 0 bases, in that order; junction bases with no gene match: 5. CDR1 and CDR2 (germline): SNHLY, FYNNEI. This CDR3 contains 15 residues. The CDR3: CASSVERGLSYEQYF. CDR3 DNA: TGTGCCAGCAGTGTGGAGCGGGGGCTCTCCTACGAGCAGTACTTC.

The V and J genes are TRBV9 and TRBJ1-2; TRBD1 agrees at 8 bases. After removal of 3 bases from V and 2 bases from J, the junction contained 24 bases not matched to a gene. The CDR3 spans 21 residues. Germline values: CDR1 SGDLS, CDR2 YYNGEE. The CDR3 coding sequence is TGTGCCAGCAGCGATGATCCAGGGGGCTGGGATGAACTTCGGGGGAACTATGGCTACACCTTC. The encoded protein is CASSDDPGGWDELRGNYGYTF.

V gene TRBV20-1 combines with J gene TRBJ1-2; D is ambiguous. The CDR3 sequence is 13 residues long. Trimming took off 2 bases at V and 0 bases at J, with 7 bases between the two ends. Germline V lookup: CDR1 DFQATT, CDR2 SNEGSKA (reference sequence). The CDR3 DNA reads as TGCAGTGCTAGACAGGCCTCTAACTATGGCTACACCTTC. This gives the protein CSARQASNYGYTF.

This clonotype turned up a few times. V gene TRBV12-3 or TRBV12-4 combines with J gene TRBJ1-6, with TRBD1 identical over 7 bases. V was clipped by 3 bases and J by 9 bases; unmatched bases: 8. CDR3 size: 15 residues. The CDR3 coding sequence is TGTGCCAGCAGTTTGGGGGACCGACAGGGTTCACCCCTCCACTTT. Residues: CASSLGDRQGSPLHF.

This clonotype was seen a handful of times. V and J are TRBV9 and TRBJ2-2, with D unclear. The CDR3 runs to 17 residues. CDR1 and CDR2 from the germline V gene are SGDLS and YYNGEE. With 3 bases removed from V and 0 bases from J, the gap between germline ends came to 15 bases. CDR3 residues: CASSGYSTSANTGELFF. The CDR3 DNA reads TGTGCCAGCAGCGGCTACAGTACTTCAGCGAACACCGGGGAGCTGTTTTTT.

V usage is TRBV29-1 and J usage is TRBJ2-5; D tentatively fits TRBD1 or TRBD2 (5 bases each). With 5 bases removed from V and 5 bases from J, the gap between germline ends came to 15 bases. The CDR3 totals 13 residues. Germline V CDR1 and CDR2: SQVTM, ANQGSEA. The CDR3 DNA reads as TGCAGCGTTCAGGGCTTCGGGGCGGAGACCCAGTACTTC. It is translated as CSVQGFGAETQYF.

This clonotype was detected ten times or more. The rearrangement links TRBV2 to TRBJ2-1, with 9 positions matching TRBD2. Germline V CDR1 and CDR2: SNHLY, FYNNEI. The CDR3 covers 15 residues. Trimming cost V 6 bases and J 7 bases; bases outside gene matches: 10. CDR3 nucleotides: TGTGCCAGCAGGGTTAGCGGGGGTAGTTCGAATGAGCAGTTCTTC. This sequence encodes CASRVSGGSSNEQFF.

The chain is built from TRBV5-1 and TRBJ2-7, with D maybe TRBD2 (7 bases). The V end lost 6 bases, the J end lost 3 bases, and 16 bases lay between the germline ends. Germline V lookup: CDR1 SGHRS, CDR2 YFSETQ. This CDR3 spans 14 amino acids. The DNA of the CDR3 is TGCGCCAGCAACAAGGGGGGGAGCTACTACGAGCAGTACTTC. It translates to CASNKGGSYYEQYF.

This chain joins TRBV12-5 and TRBJ2-1; TRBD2 agrees at 10 bases. From germline, CDR1 is LGHNT and CDR2 FRNRAP. The junction had 8 bases not matched to a gene; V was cut back by 7 bases and J by 5 bases. CDR3 length: 15 residues. CDR3 DNA sequence: TGTGCTAGTGCCCCTGGACTAGCGGTACACAATGAGCAGTTCTTC. This codes for CASAPGLAVHNEQFF.

CDR3 in amino acids: CASTTGAAYSNQPQHF. CDR3 DNA: TGTGCCAGCACCACCGGGGCTGCTTATAGCAATCAGCCCCAGCATTTT. This chain uses TRBV6-2 or TRBV6-3 with TRBJ1-5; a weak D match, TRBD1 (5 bases). CDR1 is MNHEY and CDR2 is SVGEGT in the germline V gene. Trimming stripped 7 bases from V and 0 bases from J, with 16 bases between. CDR3 length equals 16 residues.

The chain carries TRBV19 and TRBJ2-1; 9 bases fit TRBD2. The germline gives CDR1 LNHDA, CDR2 SQIVND (reference sequence). The CDR3 is made up of 16 amino acids. V was clipped by 4 bases and J by 4 bases; unmatched bases: 8. This CDR3 reads CASSRGSGGWYNEQFF. DNA for the CDR3: TGTGCCAGTAGTAGGGGTAGCGGGGGCTGGTACAATGAGCAGTTCTTC.

In DNA form, the CDR3 reads TGTGCCAGCAGCCAAAAAAGGATGGATGAGCAGTTCTTC. Its translation is CASSQKRMDEQFF. The chain carries TRBV3-1 and TRBJ2-1; D is uncertain. The CDR3 contains 13 residues. Trimming took 2 bases from V and 8 from J, leaving 10 bases between them. Germline V lookup: CDR1 LGHDT, CDR2 YNNKEL (reference sequence).

In its sample, this clonotype was seen a few times. This sequence joins TRBV6-2 or TRBV6-3 and TRBJ2-5; 11 bases map to TRBD2. Trimming cost V 7 bases and J 5 bases; bases outside gene matches: 6. The CDR3 contains 14 residues. Looked up from germline, CDR1 is MNHEY and CDR2 is SVGEGT. The CDR3: CASILAGGSETQYF. CDR3 DNA sequence: TGTGCCAGCATCTTAGCGGGAGGGAGTGAGACCCAGTACTTC.

This clonotype was seen only a few times. The chain joins TRBV29-1 to TRBJ1-6; D unclear. Germline CDR1 and CDR2: SQVTM and ANQGSEA. The CDR3 has 13 amino acids. V gave up 5 bases and J gave up 7 bases, with 12 bases separating them. The CDR3, as DNA: TGCAGCGTTAGTGTGGCAGAGAATTCACCCCTCCACTTT. It codes for CSVSVAENSPLHF.